The 8 T cell receptor beta chains listed next were all sequenced from one sample in a study of blood T cell repertoires in COVID-19. The protocol was immunoSEQ multiplex PCR, while the TCRdb copy is restricted to in-frame clones and leaves out a portion. The profile covers a few hundred thousand clones, with roughly 86% appearing a single time and about 10% taken by the ten largest. Sample: peripheral blood. These receptors came from a man in his forties who had recovered from COVID-19.

The V and J genes are TRBV9 and TRBJ2-2, with 7 bases aligning to TRBD2. Trimming at V came to 4 bases and at J to 0 bases, leaving 6 bases not matched to a gene. Germline V gives CDR1 SGDLS, CDR2 YYNGEE. This CDR3 is built from 16 residues. In nucleotides, the CDR3 is TGTGCCAGCAGCCCTCCGGGACTAACGAACACCGGGGAGCTGTTTTTT. It encodes CASSPPGLTNTGELFF.

The chain uses TRBV5-6 and TRBJ2-1, with no clear D. The CDR3 has 16 residues. Germline V gene sequence: CDR1 SGHDT, CDR2 YYEEEE. The V gene lost 3 bases and the J gene lost 0 bases, with 13 bases spanning the gap. CDR3 bases: TGTGCCAGCAGCTCATCACAACCTCCCTCCTACAATGAGCAGTTCTTC. Its protein product is CASSSSQPPSYNEQFF.

The V gene is TRBV4-3, the J gene TRBJ2-5; 9 nucleotides line up with TRBD1. Germline V gives CDR1 LGHNA, CDR2 YSLEER. The CDR3 loop spans 15 amino acids. J gave up 4 bases and V 2 bases, and 5 bases lay outside the gene matches. The CDR3 is CASSQRTGEPETQYF. CDR3 sequence (DNA): TGCGCCAGCAGCCAACGGACAGGGGAACCAGAGACCCAGTACTTC.

The V gene is TRBV6-5, the J gene TRBJ2-1, with TRBD1 as a possible D gene (8 bases). In germline, CDR1 is MNHEY, CDR2 SVGAGI. The CDR3 loop spans 16 amino acids. Trimming cost V 2 bases and J 4 bases, with 15 bases left between them. The DNA for the CDR3 is TGTGCCAGCAGTTACCGGGGGGACAGGAAATACAATGAGCAGTTCTTC. This sequence encodes CASSYRGDRKYNEQFF.

CDR3 region: CASRPRGAGKPYEQYF. DNA of the CDR3: TGTGCCAGCAGGCCGCGCGGCGCAGGGAAACCCTACGAGCAGTACTTC. The V gene is TRBV27, the J gene TRBJ2-7; tentative D call: TRBD1 (5 bases). The CDR3 contains 16 residues. In germline, CDR1 is MNHEY, CDR2 SMNVEV (reference sequence). Trimming took off 6 bases at V and 2 bases at J, with 20 bases between the two ends.

The V and J genes are TRBV6-5 and TRBJ2-7; perhaps TRBD1 as D (5 bases). The CDR3 sequence is 14 residues long. From germline, CDR1 is MNHEY and CDR2 SVGAGI. The V end lost 8 bases, the J end lost 7 bases, and 21 bases lay between the germline ends. CDR3 bases: TGTGCCAGCGGGGCAGCCCCCATAGTGGGAGAGCAGTACTTC. Translating gives CASGAAPIVGEQYF.

V and J are TRBV5-1 and TRBJ2-3; TRBD2 aligns across 13 bases. The CDR3 extends over 16 amino acids. Germline-derived CDR1 and CDR2 are SGHRS and YFSETQ. Germline trimming cut 2 bases from V and 3 bases from J; bases unmatched to any gene: 3. The CDR3 nucleotides are TGCGCCAGCAGCTTCCTACTAGCGGGAGGGACAGATACGCAGTATTTT. Translated: CASSFLLAGGTDTQYF.

The rearrangement joins TRBV4-1 to TRBJ1-5; no definite D call. The CDR3 is 15 residues long. V lost 4 bases to trimming and J lost 6 bases, with 16 bases between them. From germline, CDR1 is MGHRA and CDR2 YSYEKL. The CDR3 reads CASSLHSRTPQPQHF. In nucleotides, the CDR3 is TGCGCCAGCAGCCTACACTCCCGGACTCCTCAGCCCCAGCATTTT.